The clone carrying this TCR beta chain occurred a few times. The antigen is unknown. The record originates from a study of Ad26.COV2.S vaccination and SARS-CoV-2 variants. Study results and caveats: The placebo group had lower spike-specific TCR breadth than the vaccine recipients did. Total T cell responses may have been underestimated by the TCR breadth and depth analyses. Following vaccination, spike-specific CD8+ and CD4+ T cell responses reportedly exhibited substantial breadth. Researchers reported similar non-spike TCR breadth in vaccine and placebo recipients.

This table comes from immunoSEQ multiplex PCR, and its TCRdb copy is limited to in-frame clones, with some not included. The data contain tens of thousands of clones, approximately 80% of them singletons. V lost 4 bases, J lost 3 bases, and 7 bases lay in between. Germline V CDR1 and CDR2: GTSNPN, SVGIG (reference sequence). The CDR3 is made up of 12 amino acids. This material consisted of peripheral blood, taken after recovery from COVID-19. This clonotype was sampled from a human donor who had recovered from COVID-19. The rearrangement links TRBV30 to TRBJ1-3; D is uncertain. The CDR3 loop reads CAWKKGGNTIYF. The CDR3 DNA reads TGTGCCTGGAAAAAGGGTGGAAACACCATATATTTT.